One sample yielded the 15 T cell receptor beta chains listed below, sequenced in a study of OX40 agonist ivuxolimab in advanced cancers. This table comes from immunoSEQ multiplex PCR, and its TCRdb copy is limited to in-frame clones, with some not included. Of about 72,000 clones detected, 85% to 90% appear once; the ten largest clones hold about 0.94%. The input for sequencing was CD4+ or CD8+ T cells sorted from blood, taken in a trial of the OX40 agonist ivuxolimab. The receptors come from an adult with an advanced solid tumor such as melanoma, head and neck, liver or kidney cancer.

V gene TRBV29-1 combines with J gene TRBJ2-5, with D unresolved. The length of the CDR3 is 14 residues. The V end was cut by 1 base, the J end by 1 base, with 10 bases between. Germline V CDR1 and CDR2: SQVTM, ANQGSEA. The CDR3 DNA sequence: TGCAGCGTTGAAGGTGGCTCGCGCCAAGAGACCCAGTACTTC. This codes for CSVEGGSRQETQYF.

This chain connects TRBV5-1 to TRBJ1-2; the match to TRBD1 covers 8 bases. Germline V gene lookup returns CDR1 SGHRS and CDR2 YFSETQ. The CDR3 contains 13 residues. Unmatched junction bases numbered 5, after V lost 2 bases and J lost 8 bases. The CDR3 DNA is TGCGCCAGCAGCTTCCAGGGGGCGCGGGGCTACACCTTC. It yields the protein CASSFQGARGYTF. The full variable domain, in which reference TRBV5-1 and TRBJ1-2 provide the parts outside the CDR3, is KAGVTQTPRYLIKTRGQQVTLSCSPISGHRSVSWYQQTPGQGLQFLFEYFSETQRNKGNFPGRFSGRQFSNSRSEMNVSTLELGDSALYLCASSFQGARGYTFGSGTRLTVV.

This chain uses TRBV30 with TRBJ2-5, with D unclear. Germline V lookup: CDR1 GTSNPN, CDR2 SVGIG (reference sequence). This CDR3 contains 14 residues. Trimming pared 1 base from V and 3 bases from J, leaving 12 bases between. Here the CDR3 DNA reads TGTGCCTGGAGTGGGGGTCTGGGAAAAGAGACCCAGTACTTC. Translation: CAWSGGLGKETQYF.

CDR3 coding DNA: TGTGCCAGCAGTGAAGCCTGGACAGGTTACCAAGAGACCCAGTACTTC. Encoded protein: CASSEAWTGYQETQYF. V gene TRBV6-1 combines with J gene TRBJ2-5; 7 bases are a match to TRBD1. CDR1 is MNHNS, CDR2 SASEGT, per germline. The CDR3 is made up of 16 amino acids. J gave up 0 bases and V 0 bases, and 4 bases lay outside the gene matches.

The count of this clone is one. The chain uses TRBV5-1 and TRBJ2-3; TRBD2 matches at 11 bases. The V segment lost 4 bases and the J segment 5 bases; nucleotides outside the gene matches: 9. CDR3 size: 16 residues. From germline, CDR1 is SGHRS and CDR2 YFSETQ. CDR3 sequence reads: CASSLFSGRAGDTQYF. The CDR3 DNA reads TGCGCCAGCAGCCTATTTAGCGGGAGGGCCGGAGATACGCAGTATTTT.

The V and J genes are TRBV30 and TRBJ2-1, with 9 nucleotides matching TRBD2. The V and J ends lost 2 bases and 8 bases, in that order; junction bases with no gene match: 10. In germline, CDR1 is GTSNPN, CDR2 SVGIG (reference sequence). The CDR3 has 15 residues. The CDR3 DNA reads TGTGCCTGGAGTAAGGGCCTAGCGGGGAACGATGAGCAGTTCTTC. Protein: CAWSKGLAGNDEQFF.

J is TRBJ2-3 and V is TRBV28, with 10 bases fitting TRBD1. The germline V gene has CDR1 MDHEN and CDR2 SYDVKM. This CDR3 has 16 amino acids. Trimming removed 6 bases from V and 2 bases from J; junction bases left unmatched: 8. CDR3 in DNA: TGTGCCAGCAGCCTCGACAGGGGGCTTCACACAGATACGCAGTATTTT. Translating gives CASSLDRGLHTDTQYF.

V usage is TRBV9 and J usage is TRBJ2-3; 8 nucleotides agree with TRBD1. The CDR3 spans 15 residues. Germline V gene data show CDR1 as SGDLS and CDR2 as YYNGEE. V dropped 4 bases and J dropped 3; count of bases not matched to a gene: 7. CDR3 sequence reads: CASSLRRQGTDTQYF. The CDR3 DNA follows: TGTGCCAGCAGCCTCAGGCGACAGGGGACAGATACGCAGTATTTT.

V gene TRBV7-2 combines with J gene TRBJ2-2; 8 bases line up with TRBD2. V gave up 4 bases and J gave up 4 bases; unmatched junction bases: 11. CDR3 length equals 17 residues. The germline V gene has CDR1 SGHTA and CDR2 FQGNSA. CDR3 sequence: CASSSRRGARGTGELFF. Written as DNA, the CDR3 is TGTGCCAGCAGCTCAAGGCGGGGGGCGCGGGGCACCGGGGAGCTGTTTTTT.

V usage is TRBV5-6 and J usage is TRBJ2-7, with a tentative D call TRBD1 (6 bases). Matching the DNA end better, TRBJ2-5 makes the J call doubtful. Germline CDR1 SGHDT, CDR2 YYEEEE. The CDR3 totals 13 residues. The CDR3 sequence is CASSHRVQETQYF. For the CDR3, the DNA is TGTGCCAGCAGCCACAGGGTCCAAGAGACCCAGTACTTC.

This clone was recorded only once. The chain has TRBV7-2 and TRBJ2-1; TRBD2 is a possible D gene (5 bases). V dropped 5 bases and J dropped 4 bases, with 18 bases sitting between them. The CDR3 runs to 16 residues. Germline V gene sequence: CDR1 SGHTA, CDR2 FQGNSA. The CDR3 reads CASSPSGGYSYNEQFF. The CDR3 coding sequence is TGTGCCAGCAGCCCGTCCGGCGGGTACTCATACAATGAGCAGTTCTTC.

V and J are TRBV4-2 and TRBJ2-5; 7 bases line up with TRBD1. J lost 3 bases, V lost 1 base, and 2 bases had no gene match. This CDR3 spans 14 amino acids. Germline CDR1 LGHNA, CDR2 YNFKEQ. The CDR3 DNA reads TGTGCCAGCAGCCAAGGGACAGGAAAAGAGACCCAGTACTTC. Translation: CASSQGTGKETQYF.

The chain has TRBV27 and TRBJ1-2; a possible D gene is TRBD1 (5 bases). The V gene lost 6 bases and the J gene lost 4 bases, with 24 bases spanning the gap. Germline V lookup: CDR1 MNHEY, CDR2 SMNVEV (reference sequence). CDR3 size: 17 residues. The CDR3, as DNA: TGTGCCAGCAGCCCAGCCAGTGGGGGGAATTGGGGCTATGGCTACACCTTC. Translation gives CASSPASGGNWGYGYTF.

The rearrangement joins TRBV5-4 to TRBJ1-1; TRBD1 might be the D (5 bases). Germline V gives CDR1 SGHNT, CDR2 YYREEE (reference sequence). The V gene lost 4 bases and the J gene lost 2 bases, with 15 bases spanning the gap. The CDR3 loop spans 15 amino acids. The CDR3 DNA reads TGTGCCAGCAGCCGCATTGTGAGGGGAAACACTGAAGCTTTCTTT. It codes for CASSRIVRGNTEAFF.

V and J are TRBV19 and TRBJ2-5, with 8 positions matching TRBD1. Germline trimming cut 7 bases from V and 4 bases from J; bases unmatched to any gene: 5. Germline-derived CDR1 and CDR2 are LNHDA and SQIVND (reference sequence). This CDR3 contains 13 residues. CDR3 in amino acids: CASTSQGAETQYF. CDR3 DNA: TGTGCCAGTACTTCTCAGGGGGCAGAGACCCAGTACTTC.